The source of this TCR beta chain is a study of shared clonotypes between healthy human individuals. Positive CCR7 selection of CD45RO-negative cells yielded the naive CD8 cells, and terminally differentiated effector memory CD45RA+ cells were excluded. Researchers ran the assay at a deep level. Libraries were prepared by immunoSEQ multiplex PCR; TCRdb keeps only in-frame clonotypes and omits some of them. The sample consists of 1.5 million to 2.5 million clones, approximately 94% of them appearing once. Worth noting for this clone: Within the sample, other DNA sequences also encode this same CDR3.

The sequencing sample was made of naive CD8+ T cells sorted from blood. This receptor was identified in a man aged 18-30 years in good health.

The CDR3 nucleotides are TGTGCCAGCAGTTTAGGCGGCTACGAGCAGTACTTC. This translates into CASSLGGYEQYF. This sequence joins TRBV27 and TRBJ2-7; D call uncertain. The CDR3 is 12 residues long. Germline V gene data show CDR1 as MNHEY and CDR2 as SMNVEV (reference sequence). Deletions cut 2 bases from V and 3 bases from J, with 5 bases between.